This TCR beta chain was sequenced in a study of read filtering for tumor transcriptome and immune sequencing. This clonotype was seen many times. Germline V gives CDR1 LNHNV, CDR2 YYDKDF (reference sequence). The CDR3 is 15 residues long. V lost 3 bases to trimming and J lost 1 base, with 12 bases between them. The library was built from about 370 ng RNA with molecular barcoded adaptors for alpha/delta and beta/gamma chains. TCRdb reprocessed the reads with MiXCR, giving one entry per CDR3 protein. The sample carries approximately 50,000 distinct CDR3 sequences, under 25% recorded once. This chain joins TRBV15 and TRBJ2-5; D is uncertain. The clonotype was recovered from a donor aged 40 or over with multiple myeloma. Material for sequencing was a population of CD138-negative cells sorted from bone marrow. The CDR3 bases are TGTGCCACCAGCAGGGACCTCAGCAGCCAAGAGACCCAGTACTTC. This gives the protein CATSRDLSSQETQYF.